The clone carrying this T cell receptor (beta chain) was picked up many times. Time point in this sample: newly diagnosed GD, antithyroid drugs for less than 3 months. TCR sequences were obtained from RNA taken from PBMCs. EDTA tubes received approximately 9 milliliters of collected peripheral blood. The sample originates from a study of regulatory T cells in long-lasting Graves disease. The J segment lost 5 bases and the V segment lost 6 bases, leaving 6 bases of the junction unmatched. Germline V lookup: CDR1 MNHEY, CDR2 SMNVEV (reference sequence). This CDR3 comprises 15 residues. Arm-PCR of CDR3 regions with iRepertoire HTBI primers generated TCR beta libraries. TCRdb ran MiXCR on the multiplex PCR reads and lists one entry per CDR3 protein. In the table there are 400,000 to 500,000 distinct CDR3 sequences, roughly 15% of which are singletons. These data were also reused for a study on T cells in Graves' hyperthyroidism and ophthalmopathy. As reported in that work: Recently diagnosed hyperthyroidism of less than 2 months' duration affected patients aged 18 to 65.

The source was peripheral blood mononuclear cells (PBMCs), collected at new diagnosis, from a patient treated with antithyroid drugs. The receptor was isolated from a woman aged 50 to 60 with Graves disease. The rearrangement uses TRBV27 and TRBJ2-1; 11 nucleotides line up with TRBD2. CDR3 loop: CASRLGTSGNNEQFF. The CDR3 coding sequence is TGTGCCAGCAGACTCGGGACTAGCGGAAACAATGAGCAGTTCTTC.